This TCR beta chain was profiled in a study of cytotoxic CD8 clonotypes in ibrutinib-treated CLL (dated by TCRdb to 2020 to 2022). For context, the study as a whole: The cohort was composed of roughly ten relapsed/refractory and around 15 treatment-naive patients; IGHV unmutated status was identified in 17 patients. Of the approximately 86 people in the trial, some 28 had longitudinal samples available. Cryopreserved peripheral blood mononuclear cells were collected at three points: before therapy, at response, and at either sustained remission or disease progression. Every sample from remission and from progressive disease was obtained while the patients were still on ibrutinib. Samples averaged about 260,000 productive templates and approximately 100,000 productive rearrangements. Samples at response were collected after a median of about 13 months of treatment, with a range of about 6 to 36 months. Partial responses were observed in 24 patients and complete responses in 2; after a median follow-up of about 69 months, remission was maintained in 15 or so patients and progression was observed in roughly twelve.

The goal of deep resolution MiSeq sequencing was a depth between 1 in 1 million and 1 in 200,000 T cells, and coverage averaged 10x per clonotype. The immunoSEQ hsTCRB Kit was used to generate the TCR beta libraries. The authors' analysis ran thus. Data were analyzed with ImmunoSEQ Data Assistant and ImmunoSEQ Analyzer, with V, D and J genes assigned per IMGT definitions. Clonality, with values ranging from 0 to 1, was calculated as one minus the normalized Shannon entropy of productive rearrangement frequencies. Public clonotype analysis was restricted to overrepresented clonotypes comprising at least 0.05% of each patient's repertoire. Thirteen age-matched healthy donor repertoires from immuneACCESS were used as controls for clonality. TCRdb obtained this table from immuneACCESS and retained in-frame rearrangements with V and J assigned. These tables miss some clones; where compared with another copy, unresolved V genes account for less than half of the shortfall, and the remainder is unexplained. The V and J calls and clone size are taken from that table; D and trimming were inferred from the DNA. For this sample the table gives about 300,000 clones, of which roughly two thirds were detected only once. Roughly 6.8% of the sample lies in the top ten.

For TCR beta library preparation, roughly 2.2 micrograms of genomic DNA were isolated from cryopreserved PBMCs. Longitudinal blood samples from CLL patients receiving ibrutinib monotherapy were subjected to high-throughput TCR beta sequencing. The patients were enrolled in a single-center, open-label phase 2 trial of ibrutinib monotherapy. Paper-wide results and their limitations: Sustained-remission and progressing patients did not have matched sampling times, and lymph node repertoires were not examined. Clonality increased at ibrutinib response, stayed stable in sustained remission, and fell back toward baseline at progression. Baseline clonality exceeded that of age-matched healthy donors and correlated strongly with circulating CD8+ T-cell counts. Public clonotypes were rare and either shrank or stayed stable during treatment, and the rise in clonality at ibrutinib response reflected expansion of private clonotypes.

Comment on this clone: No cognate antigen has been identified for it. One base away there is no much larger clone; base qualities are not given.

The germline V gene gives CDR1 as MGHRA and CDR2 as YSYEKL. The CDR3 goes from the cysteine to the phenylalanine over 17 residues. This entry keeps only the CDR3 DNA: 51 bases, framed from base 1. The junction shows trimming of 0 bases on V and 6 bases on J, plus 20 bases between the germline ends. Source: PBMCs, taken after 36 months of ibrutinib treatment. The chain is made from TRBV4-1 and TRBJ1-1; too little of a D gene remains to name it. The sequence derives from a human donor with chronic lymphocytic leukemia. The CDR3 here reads CASSQEMARSPRSEAFF. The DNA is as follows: TGCGCCAGCAGCCAAGAGATGGCCAGGTCCCCCCGTTCTGAAGCTTTCTTT.